This is a list of T cell receptor beta chains from one sample in a study of CXCR3-negative and CXCR3-positive naive CD8 T cells. TCRdb re-called the 5' RACE reads and gives one entry per CDR3 protein, without DNA. This table holds 45,000 to 70,000 distinct CDR3 sequences. Sequenced: memory CD8+ T cells from blood. The receptor source for this set is a human donor in good health. Some clones in this sample may be carry-over from other donors' samples. The CDR3 runs from the conserved cysteine through the conserved F or W. The order of the fields is CDR3 length, V gene, J gene, clone size, CDR3 protein. The size entry is marked missing in some rows and otherwise reads once, few, many or a size class.

len: 14; v_gene: TRBV20-1; j_gene: TRBJ2-3; abundance: -; CDR3aa: CSAKAGGSTDTQYF
len: 15; v_gene: TRBV4-2; j_gene: TRBJ2-7; abundance: -; CDR3aa: CASSQDLAIPHEQYF
len: 14; v_gene: TRBV29-1; j_gene: TRBJ2-7; abundance: -; CDR3aa: CSVEDGQGSNEQYF
len: 12; v_gene: TRBV12-3/TRBV12-4; j_gene: TRBJ2-6; abundance: -; CDR3aa: CASAGGANVLTF
len: 18; v_gene: TRBV23-1; j_gene: TRBJ2-2; abundance: -; CDR3aa: CASSQDGREGIYTGELFF
len: 16; v_gene: TRBV28; j_gene: TRBJ1-2; abundance: -; CDR3aa: CASSTTGQLLNYGYTF
len: 15; v_gene: TRBV7-9; j_gene: TRBJ2-1; abundance: -; CDR3aa: CASSLVRLDLNEQFF
len: 13; v_gene: TRBV10-3; j_gene: TRBJ1-1; abundance: -; CDR3aa: CAISHDRGPEAFF
len: 18; v_gene: TRBV28; j_gene: TRBJ2-2; abundance: -; CDR3aa: CASSPSSRREGAIGELFF
len: 17; v_gene: TRBV7-8; j_gene: TRBJ2-3; abundance: -; CDR3aa: CASSSHDSGLGADTQYF
len: 14; v_gene: TRBV28; j_gene: TRBJ2-7; abundance: -; CDR3aa: CASSSTRTGLEQYF
len: 14; v_gene: TRBV6-2/TRBV6-3; j_gene: TRBJ2-2; abundance: -; CDR3aa: CASRGGGDTGELFF
len: 14; v_gene: TRBV28; j_gene: TRBJ2-7; abundance: -; CDR3aa: CASNRDRGLYEQYF
len: 13; v_gene: TRBV4-3; j_gene: TRBJ2-7; abundance: -; CDR3aa: CASSQAVGYEQYF
len: 14; v_gene: TRBV10-3; j_gene: TRBJ2-1; abundance: -; CDR3aa: CAISDLTGVNEQFF
len: 12; v_gene: TRBV29-1; j_gene: TRBJ1-1; abundance: -; CDR3aa: CSVGRGHGEAFF
len: 14; v_gene: TRBV3-1; j_gene: TRBJ2-3; abundance: -; CDR3aa: CASSGGRDTDTQYF
len: 14; v_gene: TRBV6-5; j_gene: TRBJ2-5; abundance: -; CDR3aa: CASSRQGGLETQYF
len: 14; v_gene: TRBV12-3/TRBV12-4; j_gene: TRBJ2-5; abundance: -; CDR3aa: CASSSILSTGTQYF
len: 14; v_gene: TRBV29-1; j_gene: TRBJ2-1; abundance: -; CDR3aa: CSVDLLGSYNEQFF
len: 14; v_gene: TRBV2; j_gene: TRBJ2-5; abundance: -; CDR3aa: CASPKRQGQETQYF
len: 14; v_gene: TRBV15; j_gene: TRBJ1-1; abundance: -; CDR3aa: CATSEGGAGTEAFF
len: 20; v_gene: TRBV7-8; j_gene: TRBJ2-2; abundance: -; CDR3aa: CASSLELVSGGLAGAGELFF
len: 13; v_gene: TRBV6-2/TRBV6-3; j_gene: TRBJ2-2; abundance: -; CDR3aa: CASSRTDTGELFF
len: 13; v_gene: TRBV7-3; j_gene: TRBJ2-3; abundance: -; CDR3aa: CASRSLATDTQYF
len: 15; v_gene: TRBV20-1; j_gene: TRBJ1-5; abundance: -; CDR3aa: CSARAPTGSNQPQHF
len: 17; v_gene: TRBV7-9; j_gene: TRBJ1-2; abundance: -; CDR3aa: CASSLLRGQGRGDGYTF
len: 13; v_gene: TRBV29-1; j_gene: TRBJ2-3; abundance: -; CDR3aa: CSVEESSPDTQYF
len: 14; v_gene: TRBV2; j_gene: TRBJ2-7; abundance: -; CDR3aa: CASSEVFGSYEQYF
len: 17; v_gene: TRBV29-1; j_gene: TRBJ2-7; abundance: -; CDR3aa: CSVEEELTGIPFYEQYF
len: 14; v_gene: TRBV6-2/TRBV6-3; j_gene: TRBJ2-1; abundance: medium-sized; CDR3aa: CASSYGSSYNEQFF
len: 14; v_gene: TRBV29-1; j_gene: TRBJ1-2; abundance: -; CDR3aa: CSVAETGILRGYTF
len: 13; v_gene: TRBV13; j_gene: TRBJ2-1; abundance: -; CDR3aa: CASHPTRYNEQFF
len: 14; v_gene: TRBV27; j_gene: TRBJ2-5; abundance: -; CDR3aa: CASSMGHNQETQYF
len: 15; v_gene: TRBV7-2; j_gene: TRBJ2-3; abundance: -; CDR3aa: CASSLKGAGADTQYF
len: 15; v_gene: TRBV4-3; j_gene: TRBJ2-1; abundance: -; CDR3aa: CASSQRTGEVDEQFF
len: 14; v_gene: TRBV10-3; j_gene: TRBJ2-7; abundance: -; CDR3aa: CAISAGTISYEQYF
len: 15; v_gene: TRBV7-9; j_gene: TRBJ2-7; abundance: -; CDR3aa: CASIEVGRDTYEQYF
len: 13; v_gene: TRBV5-1; j_gene: TRBJ2-5; abundance: -; CDR3aa: CASSSDLQETQYF
len: 16; v_gene: TRBV4-2; j_gene: TRBJ1-5; abundance: -; CDR3aa: CASSQDGEGGGQPQHF
len: 15; v_gene: TRBV9; j_gene: TRBJ2-3; abundance: -; CDR3aa: CASSVIEGPTDTQYF
len: 15; v_gene: TRBV5-5; j_gene: TRBJ2-3; abundance: -; CDR3aa: CASSSGTFGSDTQYF
len: 13; v_gene: TRBV9; j_gene: TRBJ2-7; abundance: -; CDR3aa: CASSREGNYEQYF
len: 15; v_gene: TRBV11-3; j_gene: TRBJ1-6; abundance: -; CDR3aa: CASSLRGQGSSPLHF
len: 16; v_gene: TRBV28; j_gene: TRBJ2-7; abundance: -; CDR3aa: CASSLSGTGSSYEQYF
len: 15; v_gene: TRBV4-1; j_gene: TRBJ2-1; abundance: -; CDR3aa: CASSQDSVGYNEQFF